This is a list of T cell receptor beta chains from one sample in a study of blood T cell repertoires in COVID-19. Libraries were prepared by immunoSEQ multiplex PCR; TCRdb keeps only in-frame clonotypes and omits some of them. The profile covers around 120,000 clones, with around nine tenths appearing a single time and about 1% taken by the ten largest. Sequenced: peripheral blood. Receptor source: a woman aged 50 to 65 with active or convalescent COVID-19. Both conserved end residues are part of each CDR3. D genes are given only for firm matches. Clone sizes are given selectively: once, few, many, or a class where the clone is expanded.

>.|TRBV9|.|TRBJ2-5|13
CASSPGAEETQYF
TGTGCCAGCAGCCCAGGGGCCGAGGAGACCCAGTACTTC
>.|TRBV12-3/TRBV12-4|.|TRBJ2-1|13
CASSPDPYNEQFF
TGTGCCAGCAGCCCAGATCCCTACAATGAGCAGTTCTTC
>TRBD2|TRBV7-9|.|TRBJ2-1|13
CASSQTSMGEQFF
TGTGCCAGCAGCCAGACTAGCATGGGTGAGCAGTTCTTC
>.|TRBV4-2|once|TRBJ2-3|15
CASSPSSAGYDTQYF
TGTGCCAGCAGCCCGTCGTCCGCGGGGTACGATACGCAGTATTTT
>.|TRBV3-1/TRBV3-2|.|TRBJ1-4|15
CASSQSRGIGEKLFF
TGTGCCAGCAGCCAATCCCGGGGTATTGGTGAAAAACTGTTTTTT
>TRBD2|TRBV28|.|TRBJ2-2|16
CASSFSGKGGTGELFF
TGTGCCAGCAGTTTTAGCGGGAAAGGAGGGACCGGGGAGCTGTTTTTT
>TRBD2|TRBV5-4|.|TRBJ2-5|16
CASSPGLAGGVETQYF
TGTGCCAGCAGCCCAGGACTAGCGGGGGGCGTGGAGACCCAGTACTTC
>TRBD1|TRBV28|.|TRBJ1-2|13
CASRETGIDGYTF
TGTGCCAGCCGGGAGACAGGGATCGATGGCTACACCTTC
>TRBD1|TRBV4-3|few|TRBJ1-6|14
CASSRDRGFSPLHF
TGCGCCAGCAGCCGTGACAGGGGTTTTTCACCCCTCCACTTT
>TRBD2|TRBV7-2|.|TRBJ2-7|18
CASSLALAGGPASYEQYF
TGTGCCAGCAGCTTAGCCCTAGCGGGAGGGCCGGCGTCCTACGAGCAGTACTTC